Listed below are T cell receptor beta chains from one sample, sequenced in a study of shared clonotypes between healthy human individuals. The assay was immunoSEQ multiplex PCR, and TCRdb's table has in-frame clones only and misses some. The table has about 2,200,000 clones, under 95% seen once. Material: naive CD8+ T cells from PBMCs. These TCRs come from a man aged 18 to 35 in good health. Some clones in this sample may be carry-over from other donors' samples. Each CDR3 is given with its conserved first and last residue. A D gene is named only where the DNA matches it firmly. Clone size is shown for a subset of rows, as once, few, many or a class of expanded clone.

abundance: .; d_gene: .; j_gene: TRBJ1-5; v_gene: TRBV28; CDR3nt: TGTGCCAGCAGTTTCTCGGCTTTAGGGCAGCCCCAGCATTTT; CDR3aa: CASSFSALGQPQHF
abundance: once; d_gene: .; j_gene: TRBJ1-2; v_gene: TRBV4-1; CDR3nt: TGCGCCAGCAGCCAAGTGAGCGGGACGGGGGCTTATGGCTACACCTTC; CDR3aa: CASSQVSGTGAYGYTF
abundance: once; d_gene: .; j_gene: TRBJ2-1; v_gene: TRBV11-2; CDR3nt: TGTGCCAGCAGCTTAGATGGGGGGGCGAGCAATGAGCAGTTCTTC; CDR3aa: CASSLDGGASNEQFF
abundance: .; d_gene: .; j_gene: TRBJ2-7; v_gene: TRBV28; CDR3nt: TGTGCCAGCAGTCGTGACCGCGAAGGGAACGAGCAGTACTTC; CDR3aa: CASSRDREGNEQYF
abundance: once; d_gene: .; j_gene: TRBJ2-3; v_gene: TRBV28; CDR3nt: TGTGCCAGCAGTGCCCCCCGGGAGTTCCAAGCAGCAAGCACAGATACGCAGTATTTT; CDR3aa: CASSAPREFQAASTDTQYF
abundance: .; d_gene: .; j_gene: TRBJ1-1; v_gene: TRBV5-4; CDR3nt: TGTGCCAGCAGCTTGGCCGTAGGAGGGCTCGGCACTGAAGCTTTCTTT; CDR3aa: CASSLAVGGLGTEAFF
abundance: .; d_gene: TRBD1; j_gene: TRBJ2-7; v_gene: TRBV27; CDR3nt: TGTGCCAGCAGTTTATTAGGGGGGACAGGGGCCTCCTACGAGCAGTACTTC; CDR3aa: CASSLLGGTGASYEQYF
abundance: .; d_gene: .; j_gene: TRBJ2-1; v_gene: TRBV7-9; CDR3nt: TGTGCCAGCAGCTTAGCGTTTTTTGTTTACAATGAGCAGTTCTTC; CDR3aa: CASSLAFFVYNEQFF
abundance: .; d_gene: TRBD1; j_gene: TRBJ1-1; v_gene: TRBV5-1; CDR3nt: TGCGCCAGCAGCCTACAGGGGGTCCTGGACACTGAAGCTTTCTTT; CDR3aa: CASSLQGVLDTEAFF
abundance: .; d_gene: TRBD1; j_gene: TRBJ2-7; v_gene: TRBV7-6; CDR3nt: TGTGCCAGCAGCGATAGGACAGGGAATTGGTACGAGCAGTACTTC; CDR3aa: CASSDRTGNWYEQYF
abundance: .; d_gene: .; j_gene: TRBJ1-1; v_gene: TRBV6-6; CDR3nt: TGTGCCAGCAGTTACTCCCCCGGGGAGATGAACACTGAAGCTTTCTTT; CDR3aa: CASSYSPGEMNTEAFF
abundance: .; d_gene: .; j_gene: TRBJ2-7; v_gene: TRBV7-6; CDR3nt: TGTGCCAGCAGCCCTCTGGGAGCTAGCCGTAAAACCTACGAGCAGTACTTC; CDR3aa: CASSPLGASRKTYEQYF
abundance: .; d_gene: TRBD2; j_gene: TRBJ2-3; v_gene: TRBV6-9; CDR3nt: TGTGCCAGCAGTCCCCGCCGACTAGCGGAACGCACAGATACGCAGTATTTT; CDR3aa: CASSPRRLAERTDTQYF
abundance: .; d_gene: TRBD1; j_gene: TRBJ1-5; v_gene: TRBV27; CDR3nt: TGTGCCAGCAGTCCGACAGGGGCCAATCAGCCCCAGCATTTT; CDR3aa: CASSPTGANQPQHF
abundance: .; d_gene: .; j_gene: TRBJ1-4; v_gene: TRBV28; CDR3nt: TGTGCCAGCAGTTTAGTGATTGAGCAGGGAGAAAAACTGTTTTTT; CDR3aa: CASSLVIEQGEKLFF
abundance: .; d_gene: .; j_gene: TRBJ1-2; v_gene: TRBV29-1; CDR3nt: TGCAGCGTACAAATTCGGGGGGGCTACACCTTC; CDR3aa: CSVQIRGGYTF
abundance: .; d_gene: .; j_gene: TRBJ1-5; v_gene: TRBV7-9; CDR3nt: TGTGCCAGCAGCTTGGGACATGGGAAGAAGCCCCAGCATTTT; CDR3aa: CASSLGHGKKPQHF
abundance: .; d_gene: .; j_gene: TRBJ2-7; v_gene: TRBV7-9; CDR3nt: TGTGCCAGCAGCTTAACGGAGCGGAGCTACGAGCAGTACTTC; CDR3aa: CASSLTERSYEQYF
abundance: once; d_gene: TRBD1; j_gene: TRBJ1-1; v_gene: TRBV19; CDR3nt: TGTGCCAGTAGTCGACGAGACAGGGCCACTGAAGCTTTCTTT; CDR3aa: CASSRRDRATEAFF
abundance: .; d_gene: TRBD2; j_gene: TRBJ2-7; v_gene: TRBV4-3; CDR3nt: TGCGCCAGCAGCCCGGGACTAGCGGGATTCTACGAGCAGTACTTC; CDR3aa: CASSPGLAGFYEQYF
abundance: .; d_gene: .; j_gene: TRBJ2-7; v_gene: TRBV5-6; CDR3nt: TGTGCCAGCAGCTTACGAGTCTACGAGCAGTACTTC; CDR3aa: CASSLRVYEQYF
abundance: .; d_gene: TRBD1; j_gene: TRBJ2-2; v_gene: TRBV11-2; CDR3nt: TGTGCCAGCAGCTTCAACCCGGGCAGGGGGCCTACCGGGGAGCTGTTTTTT; CDR3aa: CASSFNPGRGPTGELFF
abundance: .; d_gene: .; j_gene: TRBJ1-1; v_gene: TRBV27; CDR3nt: TGTGCCAGCAGTTTACTCCGGGGCTCCACTGAAGCTTTCTTT; CDR3aa: CASSLLRGSTEAFF
abundance: .; d_gene: .; j_gene: TRBJ2-1; v_gene: TRBV11-2; CDR3nt: TGTGCCAGCAGCAGGGGCGGGCACCTGTTCTTC; CDR3aa: CASSRGGHLFF
abundance: once; d_gene: .; j_gene: TRBJ1-3; v_gene: TRBV2; CDR3nt: TGTGCCAGCAGCCGGTGGGAGACACGCTCTGGAAACACCATATATTTT; CDR3aa: CASSRWETRSGNTIYF
abundance: .; d_gene: .; j_gene: TRBJ1-1; v_gene: TRBV10-1; CDR3nt: TGCGCCAGCAGTGAAGGCGGGGGGGCGACTGAAGCTTTCTTT; CDR3aa: CASSEGGGATEAFF
abundance: .; d_gene: TRBD2; j_gene: TRBJ2-2; v_gene: TRBV27; CDR3nt: TGTGCCAGCAGTTTTGGGAGGGGCGGGGAGCTGTTTTTT; CDR3aa: CASSFGRGGELFF
abundance: .; d_gene: .; j_gene: TRBJ1-2; v_gene: TRBV10-3; CDR3nt: TGTGCCATCCGAGGGCCGGATGGGGGCTACACCTTC; CDR3aa: CAIRGPDGGYTF
abundance: .; d_gene: TRBD1; j_gene: TRBJ2-7; v_gene: TRBV19; CDR3nt: TGTGCCAGTAGTGAATGGGGACAGTCCGGATCCTACGAGCAGTACTTC; CDR3aa: CASSEWGQSGSYEQYF
abundance: .; d_gene: .; j_gene: TRBJ2-2; v_gene: TRBV4-2; CDR3nt: TGTGCCAGCAGCCCTCTGAAATTCGACAACACCGGGGAGCTGTTTTTT; CDR3aa: CASSPLKFDNTGELFF
abundance: once; d_gene: TRBD1; j_gene: TRBJ2-7; v_gene: TRBV7-6; CDR3nt: TGTGCCAGCAGCCAGGACAGGGTGGGGGAGCAGTACTTC; CDR3aa: CASSQDRVGEQYF